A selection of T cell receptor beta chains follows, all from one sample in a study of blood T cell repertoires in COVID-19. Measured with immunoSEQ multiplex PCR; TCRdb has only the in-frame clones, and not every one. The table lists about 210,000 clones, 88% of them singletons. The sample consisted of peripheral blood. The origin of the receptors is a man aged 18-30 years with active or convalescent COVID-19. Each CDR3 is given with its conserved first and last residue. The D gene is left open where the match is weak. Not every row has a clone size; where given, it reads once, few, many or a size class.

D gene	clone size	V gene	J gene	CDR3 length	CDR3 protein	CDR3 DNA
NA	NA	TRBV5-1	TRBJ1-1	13	CASSLYMNTEAFF	TGCGCCAGCAGCTTGTATATGAACACTGAAGCTTTCTTT
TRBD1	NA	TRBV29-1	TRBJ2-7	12	CSVGGQAYEQYF	TGCAGCGTGGGGGGACAGGCCTACGAGCAGTACTTC
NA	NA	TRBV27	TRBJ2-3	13	CASSSGGTDTQYF	TGTGCCAGCAGCTCAGGAGGGACAGATACGCAGTATTTT
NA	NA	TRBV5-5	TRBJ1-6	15	CASRSQTGDNSPLHF	TGTGCCAGCAGATCCCAGACAGGCGATAATTCACCCCTCCACTTT
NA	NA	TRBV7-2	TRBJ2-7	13	CASSSPGSYEQYF	TGTGCCAGCAGCTCCCCGGGGTCCTACGAGCAGTACTTC
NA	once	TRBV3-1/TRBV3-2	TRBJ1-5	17	CASSPSNTGRGNQPQHF	TGTGCCAGCAGCCCCAGTAACACAGGCCGGGGCAATCAGCCCCAGCATTTT
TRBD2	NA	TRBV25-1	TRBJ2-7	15	CASSEPTSGRAPQYF	TGTGCCAGCAGTGAACCGACTAGCGGGAGGGCCCCGCAGTACTTC
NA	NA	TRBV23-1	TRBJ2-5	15	CASSPTRGAGETQYF	TGCGCCAGCAGTCCCACCCGGGGGGCAGGGGAGACCCAGTACTTC
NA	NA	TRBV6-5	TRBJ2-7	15	CASSYRRVPPYEQYF	TGTGCCAGCAGTTACCGCAGGGTTCCCCCCTACGAGCAGTACTTC
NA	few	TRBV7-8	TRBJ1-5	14	CASSLGMGEQPQHF	TGTGCCAGCAGCTTGGGGATGGGAGAACAGCCCCAGCATTTT
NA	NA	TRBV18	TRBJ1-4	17	CASSPPSRGATNEKLFF	TGTGCCAGCTCACCACCGTCAAGGGGTGCAACTAATGAAAAACTGTTTTTT
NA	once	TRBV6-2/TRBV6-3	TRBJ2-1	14	CASSLTGSRGEQFF	TGTGCCAGCAGTTTGACCGGGTCCCGGGGTGAGCAGTTCTTC
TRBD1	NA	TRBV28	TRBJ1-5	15	CASSFKGTGYQPQHF	TGTGCCAGCAGTTTCAAGGGGACAGGGTATCAGCCCCAGCATTTT